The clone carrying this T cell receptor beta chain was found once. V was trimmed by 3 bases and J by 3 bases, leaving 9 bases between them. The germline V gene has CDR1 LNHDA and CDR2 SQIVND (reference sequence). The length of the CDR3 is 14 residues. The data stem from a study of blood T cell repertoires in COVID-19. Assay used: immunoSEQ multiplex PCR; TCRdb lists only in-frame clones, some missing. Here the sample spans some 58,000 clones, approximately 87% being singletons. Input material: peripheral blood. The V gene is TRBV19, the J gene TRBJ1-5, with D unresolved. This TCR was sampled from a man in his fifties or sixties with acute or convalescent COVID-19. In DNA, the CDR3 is TGTGCCAGTAGTATGGCCGAAGACAATCAGCCCCAGCATTTT. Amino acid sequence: CASSMAEDNQPQHF.